The T cell receptor beta chain under discussion was sequenced for a study of T cell repertoires in cytomegalovirus infection. As for the study in general: Matching HLA type and CMV infection were both indicated by public TCR beta signatures.

This clonotype has a handful of counts. Its antigen is currently unknown. Study observations and caveats: CMV-specific HLA-C-restricted TCR beta clonotypes dominated the ex vivo response. Adding up the frequency of public TCR beta families identified people who carried CMV plus the relevant HLA.

TCRdb analysed the reads with MiXCR anew, one entry per CDR3 protein. The table has 450,000 to 650,000 distinct CDR3 sequences, around 27% seen once. Sequencing was performed on PBMCs. The TCR comes from a human donor in good health (CMV status not recorded). Some clones in this sample may be carry-over from other donors' samples.

CDR3 in amino acids: CASKTIRASSSEAFF. CDR3 nucleotides: TGTGCCAGCAAAACTATTAGGGCATCTTCCTCTGAAGCTTTCTTT. This chain uses TRBV28 with TRBJ1-1, with D uncertain. V was shortened by 7 bases and J by 6 bases, with 21 bases between the two germline ends. The CDR3 consists of 15 residues. Germline loops: CDR1 MDHEN, CDR2 SYDVKM.